This paragraph reports one TCR beta chain. This specimen belongs to a study of blood T cell repertoires in COVID-19. The wider study: Material from acute and convalescent COVID-19 was sourced from the United States, Italy and Spain.

Clones were read by immunoSEQ multiplex PCR, and TCRdb kept only the in-frame ones, dropping some. The sample includes around 190,000 clones, about 88% seen only once; the top ten take roughly 19%. Trimming removed 2 bases from V and 11 bases from J; junction bases left unmatched: 4. Germline values: CDR1 SGHNT, CDR2 YYREEE (reference sequence). The CDR3 consists of 13 residues. Sequencing input: peripheral blood. The receptor comes from a middle-aged man with COVID-19, enrolled during active disease. V and J are TRBV5-4 and TRBJ2-1; 10 bases match TRBD2. The CDR3 is CASSFSGGSQQFF. DNA for the CDR3: TGTGCCAGCAGCTTTAGCGGGGGGTCGCAGCAGTTCTTC.